This entry features one TCR beta chain sequence. Trimming at V came to 2 bases and at J to 0 bases, leaving 13 bases not matched to a gene. The germline V gene has CDR1 MNHNS and CDR2 SASEGT. The CDR3 is 19 amino acids. The assay was immunoSEQ multiplex PCR, and TCRdb's table has in-frame clones only and misses some. Of millions of clones in the sample, roughly 91% were seen once. Positive CCR7 selection of CD45RO-negative cells yielded the naive CD8 cells, and terminally differentiated effector memory CD45RA+ cells were excluded. This entry is derived from a study of shared clonotypes between healthy human individuals.

Sequencing was done on a sample of naive CD8+ T cells from PBMCs. This TCR was recovered from a man in his late teens or twenties in good health. Some clones in this sample may be carry-over from other donors' samples. The V call is TRBV6-1, the J call TRBJ2-3, with 8 bases lining up with TRBD2. CDR3 protein: CASSEFPPLAGLSTDTQYF. CDR3 nucleotide sequence: TGTGCCAGCAGTGAATTTCCCCCTTTAGCGGGACTTAGCACAGATACGCAGTATTTT.